This paragraph covers one TCR beta chain sequence. What it recognizes is unknown. Methods used by the authors: Clinicopathological groups differed in CDR3, with these differences serving to build a distant-metastasis classifier for papillary thyroid cancer. Using MiXCR, TCRdb reanalyzed the PCR reads. TCRdb, not the authors, supplied the V and J calls. The sample carries over 45,000 clones, approximately 24% recorded once. This sample is part of a study of metastatic and nonmetastatic thyroid tumors. Study as a whole: A comparison of repertoires was made across blood and tumor or nodule tissue from malignant and benign thyroid patients.

Thyroid surgery was preceded by no treatment in any patient. Study-level points and caveats: Within blood and tumor, benign nodules reportedly had significantly lower TCR beta diversity than malignant thyroid tumors did.

CDR1 is MNHEY, CDR2 SMNVEV, per germline (reference sequence). CDR3 size: 16 residues. V was cut by 5 bases and J by 1 base, with 18 bases left in between. V usage is TRBV27 and J usage is TRBJ2-7, with D tentatively TRBD1 or TRBD2 (5 bases each). Sequences were obtained from blood. This receptor was obtained from a male donor with papillary thyroid cancer or a benign thyroid nodule (not recorded which). Some clones in this sample may be carry-over from other donors' samples. CDR3 in DNA: TGTGCCAGCAGTCTGTCAAGGGACCCTCTTTCCTACGAGCAGTACTTC. This gives the protein CASSLSRDPLSYEQYF.